These 9 T cell receptor beta chains were sequenced from one sample in a study of identical twins. From the 5' RACE reads, TCRdb called clonotypes with MiXCR, one entry per CDR3 protein. Of some 240,000 distinct CDR3 sequences listed, around 8.3% were seen once; the top ten hold 3%. These data were also filed under a second study, of yellow fever vaccine responses in identical twins.

Input material: CD8+ T cells sorted from blood. The receptors originated from a woman between 18 and 30 years old in good health.

Many counts were recorded for this clonotype. This chain uses TRBV27 with TRBJ2-5, with D uncertain. CDR3 length: 12 amino acids. Between the trimmed V and J ends, which lost 5 bases and 0 bases, there was a span of 4 bases. Germline assignment: CDR1 MNHEY and CDR2 SMNVEV (reference sequence). In DNA form, the CDR3 reads TGTGCCAGCAGTCCCGACCAAGAGACCCAGTACTTC. It specifies CASSPDQETQYF.

This clonotype was counted many times. The chain uses TRBV29-1 and TRBJ2-3; D not certain. CDR3 size: 12 residues. V was trimmed by 6 bases and J by 2 bases, leaving 9 bases between them. CDR1 SQVTM and CDR2 ANQGSEA come from the germline V gene. The CDR3, as DNA: TGCAGCGTGGCTGGCGACACAGATACGCAGTATTTT. It codes for CSVAGDTDTQYF.

This clonotype was picked up many times. CDR3 nucleotide sequence: TGTGCCAGCAGTCCGCGGGGGGCGTCCTACGAGCAGTACTTC. Amino acid sequence: CASSPRGASYEQYF. V and J are TRBV28 and TRBJ2-7, with TRBD2 matching 8 bases. The V and J ends lost 5 bases and 1 base, in that order; junction bases with no gene match: 4. From germline, CDR1 is MDHEN and CDR2 SYDVKM. The CDR3 contains 14 residues.

This clonotype was counted a few times. The chain links TRBV7-8 to TRBJ2-7, with TRBD1 matching over 7 bases. This CDR3 region has 16 residues. V shed 5 bases and J 3 bases; nucleotides not matched to a gene: 13. Germline assignment: CDR1 SGHVS and CDR2 FQNEAQ. The CDR3 DNA reads as TGTGCCAGCAGCGCCACCGACAGGGACCCTGTCTACGAGCAGTACTTC. It codes for CASSATDRDPVYEQYF.

This clonotype has at least ten counts. The chain joins TRBV20-1 to TRBJ2-4; 14 bases align to TRBD2. The CDR3 is 16 amino acids. Losses at the gene ends were 3 bases for V and 6 bases for J; bases not matched to a gene: 7. Germline V lookup: CDR1 DFQATT, CDR2 SNEGSKA (reference sequence). CDR3 residues: CSARNPGTSGRNIQYF. Written as DNA, the CDR3 is TGCAGTGCTAGGAACCCGGGGACTAGCGGGAGAAACATTCAGTACTTC.

This clonotype was detected ten times or more. J is TRBJ1-1 and V is TRBV11-1; a weak D match, TRBD1 (5 bases). Trimming removed 4 bases from V and 1 base from J, with 28 bases in between. From germline, CDR1 is SGHAT and CDR2 FQDESV (reference sequence). This CDR3 has 20 residues. CDR3 loop: CASSSEGWRDWRNQNTEAFF. CDR3 coding DNA: TGTGCCAGCAGCTCTGAGGGGTGGAGGGACTGGAGGAATCAGAACACTGAAGCTTTCTTT. The variable domain in full, with the rest retrieved from reference TRBV11-1 and TRBJ1-1, is EAEVAQSPRYKITEKSQAVAFWCDPISGHATLYWYRQILGQGPELLVQFQDESVVDDSQLPKDRFSAERLKGVDSTLKIQPAELGDSAMYLCASSSEGWRDWRNQNTEAFFGQGTRLTVV.

This clonotype has just a few counts. In DNA form, the CDR3 reads TGTGCCAGCAGTTTAACAGGGAAAAGCTCCTACAATGAGCAGTTCTTC. Protein product: CASSLTGKSSYNEQFF. The genes are TRBV27 and TRBJ2-1, with D maybe TRBD1 (6 bases). Between the trimmed V and J ends, which lost 2 bases and 0 bases, there was a span of 11 bases. The CDR3 covers 16 residues. Germline V gene sequence: CDR1 MNHEY, CDR2 SMNVEV (reference sequence).

This clonotype was counted many times. The chain carries TRBV7-9 and TRBJ2-1, with D possibly called TRBD1 or TRBD2 (5 bases each). The V gene's germline CDR1 is SEHNR and CDR2 FQNEAQ (reference sequence). This CDR3 has 14 amino acids. Trimming stripped 3 bases from V and 8 bases from J, with 14 bases between. CDR3 protein: CASSLLGAGDEQFF. As DNA, the CDR3 is TGTGCCAGCAGCTTGCTCGGGGCTGGCGATGAGCAGTTCTTC.

This clonotype was counted many times. The chain is built from TRBV7-8 and TRBJ1-1; D not resolved. Trimming cost V 0 bases and J 5 bases, with 10 bases left between them. Germline assignment: CDR1 SGHVS and CDR2 FQNEAQ. The CDR3 loop spans 14 amino acids. The CDR3 protein is CASSLAGGGTEAFF. CDR3 sequence (DNA): TGTGCCAGCAGCTTAGCTGGTGGCGGGACTGAAGCTTTCTTT.